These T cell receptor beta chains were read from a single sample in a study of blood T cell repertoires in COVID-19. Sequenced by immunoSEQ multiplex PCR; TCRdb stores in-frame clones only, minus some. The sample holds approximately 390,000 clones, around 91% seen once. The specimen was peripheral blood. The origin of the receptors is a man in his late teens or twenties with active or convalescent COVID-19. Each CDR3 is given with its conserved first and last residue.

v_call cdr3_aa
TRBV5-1 CASSRGTDYGYTF
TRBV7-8 CASSYRGEYGYTF
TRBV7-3 CASSLGGQDNSPLHF
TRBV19 CASKDLATDTQYF
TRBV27 CASSLWEGGTEAFF
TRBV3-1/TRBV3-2 CASSQDRSYEQYF
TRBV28 CASSFVRSNQPQHF
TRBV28 CASSLWPAENTGELFF
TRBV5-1 CASSFQGDTNEKLFF
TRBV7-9 CASSSSAVPPNEKLFF
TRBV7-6 CASSKQGSSYNSPLHF
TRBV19 CASNGGLPTDTQYF
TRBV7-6 CASSFSLVYRFVLKDTQYF
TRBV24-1 CATSDPGTSGLRNEQFF
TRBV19 CASSIDLTPFREAFF
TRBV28 CASSTPQGLHTF
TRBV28 CATRVRTGNTGELFF
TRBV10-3 CAISELGLAGYTF
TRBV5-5 CASSLERYSTQYF
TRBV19 CASSTASGGLGNEQFF
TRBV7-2 CASSLSLGQGVRQYF
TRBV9 CASSVGPLQGASETQYF
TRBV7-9 CASSLAGANEKLFF
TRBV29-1 CSVEPKNTEAFF
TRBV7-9 CASSLEGGNQPQHF
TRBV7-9 CASSFLDEQFF
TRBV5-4 CASSFRSSPLHF
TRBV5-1 CASSWNGDTEAFF